A selection of T cell receptor beta chains follows, all from one sample in a study of shared clonotypes between healthy human individuals. Produced via immunoSEQ multiplex PCR; TCRdb's table is partial and in-frame only. This sample yields fewer than 850,000 clones, of which about 97% are seen a single time; less than 0.25% belongs to the top ten. The sequencing input was naive CD8+ T cells sorted from blood. The receptors derive from a man aged 25-40 years in good health. CDR3s include the opening cysteine and the closing phenylalanine or tryptophan. Each record gives: clone size, D gene, J gene, V gene, CDR3 protein, CDR3 DNA. D genes are given only for firm matches. Size is omitted from some rows. Given values are once, few, many or a class for expanded clones.

clone_size: -
d_call: -
j_call: TRBJ1-2
v_call: TRBV9
cdr3_aa: CASSVSQEDYGYTF
cdr3_nt: TGTGCCAGCAGCGTATCGCAGGAGGACTATGGCTACACCTTC

clone_size: once
d_call: -
j_call: TRBJ2-1
v_call: TRBV7-8
cdr3_aa: CASSLGRSYNEQFF
cdr3_nt: TGTGCCAGCAGCTTAGGCAGATCCTACAATGAGCAGTTCTTC

clone_size: -
d_call: -
j_call: TRBJ1-1
v_call: TRBV29-1
cdr3_aa: CSVREGNTEAFF
cdr3_nt: TGCAGCGTTCGGGAGGGGAACACTGAAGCTTTCTTT

clone_size: -
d_call: TRBD1
j_call: TRBJ1-1
v_call: TRBV7-6
cdr3_aa: CASSGRQGVNTEAFF
cdr3_nt: TGTGCCAGCAGCGGCCGTCAGGGGGTGAACACTGAAGCTTTCTTT

clone_size: -
d_call: -
j_call: TRBJ1-5
v_call: TRBV19
cdr3_aa: CASSIAGNQPQHF
cdr3_nt: TGTGCCAGTAGTATAGCGGGAAATCAGCCCCAGCATTTT

clone_size: once
d_call: -
j_call: TRBJ2-1
v_call: TRBV16
cdr3_aa: CASSPTAGYNEQFF
cdr3_nt: TGTGCCAGCAGCCCGACCGCGGGTTACAATGAGCAGTTCTTC

clone_size: -
d_call: -
j_call: TRBJ2-7
v_call: TRBV4-1
cdr3_aa: CASSQENSLYEQYF
cdr3_nt: TGCGCCAGCAGCCAAGAAAACAGCCTCTACGAGCAGTACTTC

clone_size: -
d_call: -
j_call: TRBJ1-2
v_call: TRBV7-9
cdr3_aa: CASEVTNYGYTF
cdr3_nt: TGTGCCAGCGAAGTAACTAACTATGGCTACACCTTC

clone_size: -
d_call: TRBD1
j_call: TRBJ1-2
v_call: TRBV5-1
cdr3_aa: CASSFRGQGWDGYTF
cdr3_nt: TGCGCCAGCAGCTTTAGGGGGCAGGGATGGGATGGCTACACCTTC

clone_size: -
d_call: -
j_call: TRBJ1-5
v_call: TRBV10-3
cdr3_aa: CAISSGPNQPQHF
cdr3_nt: TGTGCCATCAGCTCCGGGCCCAATCAGCCCCAGCATTTT